This passage covers 32 T cell receptor beta chains from one sample sequenced in a study of T cell repertoires and HLA-DP antigens. CD4+ cells expanded for approximately 16 days were restimulated around 26 h with allogeneic-DPB1 HeLa cells. Retrovirally transduced HeLa cells with HLA-DPA1/DPB1, HLA-DM, invariant chain and CD80 served as stimulators. Profiling relied on immunoSEQ multiplex PCR, and the TCRdb table lists in-frame clones only, not all of them. The profile shows about 3,700 clones, 76% of them singletons. The sample was CD137- CD4+ T cells from cultured PBMCs. These receptors all stem from a woman aged 18-30 years in good health and CMV-seronegative.

J is TRBJ1-2 and V is TRBV5-4; D ambiguous. The CDR3 has 11 amino acids. Germline V gives CDR1 SGHNT, CDR2 YYREEE (reference sequence). Trimming cost V 1 base and J 4 bases, with 2 bases left between them. Here the CDR3 DNA reads TGTGCCAGCAGCTTGAGCTATGGCTACACCTTC. The encoded protein is CASSLSYGYTF.

This chain connects TRBV7-3 to TRBJ2-3; no clear D. This CDR3 spans 13 amino acids. CDR1 and CDR2 from the germline V gene are SGHTA and FQGTGA. Trimming removed 2 bases at V and 5 bases at J, with 8 bases between. DNA for the CDR3: TGTGCCAGCAGCTTAGTAAGAGGAGATACGCAGTATTTT. This translates into CASSLVRGDTQYF.

CDR3 in amino acids: CASSYSGTGEQETQYF. The CDR3 DNA reads TGTGCCAGCAGTTACTCCGGGACAGGGGAACAAGAGACCCAGTACTTC. This chain connects TRBV6-5 to TRBJ2-5; 10 nucleotides align to TRBD1. Germline V gene data show CDR1 as MNHEY and CDR2 as SVGAGI. With 0 bases clipped from V and 2 bases from J, the junction kept 3 bases outside the gene matches. This CDR3 has 16 residues.

A few counts support this clone. This chain connects TRBV18 to TRBJ1-5; TRBD1 agrees at 10 bases. Trimming cost V 2 bases and J 4 bases; bases outside gene matches: 2. The CDR3 covers 15 residues. Germline V CDR1 and CDR2: KGHSH, LQKENI. In nucleotides, the CDR3 is TGTGCCAGCTCACCAATGGGACAGGGGAATCAGCCCCAGCATTTT. Translating gives CASSPMGQGNQPQHF. The whole variable domain, remainder taken from reference TRBV18 and TRBJ1-5, is NAGVMQNPRHLVRRRGQEARLRCSPMKGHSHVYWYRQLPEEGLKFMVYLQKENIIDESGMPKERFSAEFPKEGPSILRIQQVVRGDSAAYFCASSPMGQGNQPQHFGDGTRLSIL.

This clone was detected once. The gene calls are TRBV5-5 and TRBJ2-7; either TRBD1 or TRBD2 may supply D (5 bases each). This CDR3 is 15 amino acids long. The V gene's germline CDR1 is SGHKS and CDR2 YYEKEE (reference sequence). The V end was cut by 4 bases, the J end by 2 bases, with 16 bases between. The CDR3 DNA reads TGTGCCAGCAGCAAGGGACCACAGGTGACCTACGAGCAGTACTTC. Translation gives CASSKGPQVTYEQYF.

The chain recombines TRBV7-2 with TRBJ1-2, with D possibly being TRBD1 (6 bases). The CDR3 covers 14 residues. V gave up 1 base and J gave up 0 bases, with 6 bases separating them. CDR1 and CDR2 (germline): SGHTA, FQGNSA. CDR3 coding DNA: TGTGCCAGCAGCTTAGGGACAGCTAACTATGGCTACACCTTC. It yields the protein CASSLGTANYGYTF.

This clone appeared once. V gene TRBV2 combines with J gene TRBJ1-4; the D is unclear. Germline V gives CDR1 SNHLY, CDR2 FYNNEI. Trimming stripped 1 base from V and 4 bases from J, with 7 bases between. CDR3 size: 14 residues. The CDR3 loop reads CASSEVADNEKLFF. The CDR3 nucleotides read TGTGCCAGCAGTGAAGTGGCTGATAATGAAAAACTGTTTTTT.

In this sample, this clone turned up a few times. This chain joins TRBV29-1 and TRBJ1-4; the D is unclear. Trimming took 6 bases from V and 8 from J, leaving 19 bases between them. The CDR3 length is 14 residues. CDR1 is SQVTM, CDR2 ANQGSEA, per germline. CDR3 bases: TGCAGCGTGAGGAGAGGCGGCGTCGCGGAAAAACTGTTTTTT. Translation gives CSVRRGGVAEKLFF.

J is TRBJ1-4 and V is TRBV19, with 12 bases that match TRBD1. The ends lost 10 bases at V and 7 bases at J; junction bases unmatched: 7. Germline loops: CDR1 LNHDA, CDR2 SQIVND (reference sequence). The CDR3 runs to 14 residues. The CDR3 coding sequence is TGTGCCACGGGGAGGGACAGGGGGCTTGAAAAACTGTTTTTT. Amino acid sequence: CATGRDRGLEKLFF. Full variable domain (rest looked up from reference TRBV19 and TRBJ1-4): DGGITQSPKYLFRKEGQNVTLSCEQNLNHDAMYWYRQDPGQGLRLIYYSQIVNDFQKGDIAEGYSVSREKKESFPLTVTSAQKNPTAFYLCATGRDRGLEKLFFGSGTQLSVL.

This clone is judged large. This chain's CDR3 is CSVVSGGTYEQYF. The CDR3 coding sequence is TGCAGCGTTGTGAGCGGGGGGACCTACGAGCAGTACTTC. The chain carries TRBV29-1 and TRBJ2-7, with TRBD2 matching 9 bases. V was clipped by 4 bases and J by 2 bases; unmatched bases: 3. The germline gives CDR1 SQVTM, CDR2 ANQGSEA. This CDR3 is built from 13 residues.

This chain joins TRBV6-1 and TRBJ2-3, with 8 bases fitting TRBD1. CDR1 and CDR2 (germline): MNHNS, SASEGT. Trimming took 5 bases from V and 6 from J; bases not matched to a gene: 7. This CDR3 comprises 14 residues. The CDR3 here is CASSLRTGRDTQYF. DNA for the CDR3: TGTGCCAGCAGTCTCCGGACAGGGAGGGATACGCAGTATTTT.

The chain has TRBV28 and TRBJ2-7, with D possibly called TRBD1 or TRBD2 (5 bases each). In germline, CDR1 is MDHEN, CDR2 SYDVKM. CDR3 length: 13 amino acids. Trimming took off 3 bases at V and 2 bases at J, with 8 bases between the two ends. CDR3 in amino acids: CASSLQGAYEQYV. The CDR3 DNA reads TGTGCCAGCAGTTTGCAGGGAGCCTACGAGCAGTACGTC.

A single count supports this clone. The chain uses TRBV6-6 and TRBJ1-1; D might be TRBD1 (5 bases). V lost 0 bases to trimming and J lost 4 bases, with 6 bases between them. CDR1 is MNHNY and CDR2 is SVGAGI in the germline V gene (reference sequence). This CDR3 contains 13 residues. The CDR3 sequence: CASSYSGVTEAFF. CDR3 in DNA: TGTGCCAGCAGTTACTCAGGGGTCACTGAAGCTTTCTTT.

The rearrangement joins TRBV9 to TRBJ2-3, with D unclear. Trimming removed 7 bases from V and 2 bases from J, with 20 bases in between. This CDR3 is 16 amino acids long. Germline lookup yields CDR1 SGDLS and CDR2 YYNGEE. In nucleotides, the CDR3 is TGTGCCAGCGCTCAGTCCGGCACCTATTCCACAGATACGCAGTATTTT. Encoded protein: CASAQSGTYSTDTQYF.

The chain links TRBV18 to TRBJ1-1; weak D call: TRBD1 (6 bases). Trimming cost V 2 bases and J 2 bases, with 15 bases left between them. This CDR3 has 16 amino acids. Germline V CDR1 and CDR2: KGHSH, LQKENI. This CDR3 reads CASSPIKLDRNTEAFF. In DNA, the CDR3 is TGTGCCAGCTCACCAATTAAATTGGACAGAAACACTGAAGCTTTCTTT.

The chain combines TRBV6-6 with TRBJ2-7; 7 positions agree with TRBD2. The germline CDR1 and CDR2 sequences are MNHNY and SVGAGI (reference sequence). The V segment lost 7 bases and the J segment 3 bases; nucleotides outside the gene matches: 9. The CDR3 is 14 residues long. CDR3 nucleotide sequence: TGTGCCAGCATTCGGACTAGACAGAGCTACGAGCAGTACTTC. This sequence encodes CASIRTRQSYEQYF.

The chain links TRBV2 to TRBJ1-5; TRBD1 matches at 11 bases. The V segment lost 6 bases and the J segment 1 base; nucleotides outside the gene matches: 20. Germline CDR1 SNHLY, CDR2 FYNNEI. The CDR3 extends over 21 amino acids. The CDR3 DNA reads as TGTGCCAGCAGCATTATTACGTCCGGACAGGGGGCGGTTTGGAGCAATCAGCCCCAGCATTTT. It yields the protein CASSIITSGQGAVWSNQPQHF. The complete variable domain, with remaining parts taken from reference TRBV2 and TRBJ1-5, reads EPEVTQTPSHQVTQMGQEVILRCVPISNHLYFYWYRQILGQKVEFLVSFYNNEISEKSEIFDDQFSVERPDGSNFTLKIRSTKLEDSAMYFCASSIITSGQGAVWSNQPQHFGDGTRLSIL.

The chain carries TRBV4-3 and TRBJ1-4, with a tentative D call TRBD1 (6 bases). The CDR3 contains 15 residues. CDR1 LGHNA and CDR2 YSLEER come from the germline V gene. V dropped 0 bases and J dropped 8 bases, with 13 bases sitting between them. The CDR3 DNA is TGCGCCAGCAGCCAAGATGGCAGGGGAAGGGAAAAACTGTTTTTT. Its protein product is CASSQDGRGREKLFF.

This clone showed up just once. This chain uses TRBV15 with TRBJ2-1; 9 bases map to TRBD2. CDR3 length: 16 amino acids. V lost 2 bases, J lost 5 bases, and 7 bases stayed unmatched. Germline lookup yields CDR1 LNHNV and CDR2 YYDKDF (reference sequence). The CDR3 loop is CATSRTPSGANNEQFF. The CDR3 nucleotides read TGTGCCACCAGCAGAACCCCTAGCGGGGCTAACAATGAGCAGTTCTTC.

This chain uses TRBV2 with TRBJ1-1, with D maybe TRBD1 (5 bases). This CDR3 contains 15 residues. V dropped 7 bases and J dropped 3 bases, with 18 bases sitting between them. Germline CDR1 and CDR2: SNHLY and FYNNEI. CDR3 residues: CASIGRTGRDTEAFF. CDR3 nucleotide sequence: TGTGCCAGCATTGGACGGACGGGACGGGACACTGAAGCTTTCTTT.

This clone was picked up a small number of times. This rearrangement joins TRBV2 to TRBJ1-5, with 7 bases aligning to TRBD1. Germline V gene lookup returns CDR1 SNHLY and CDR2 FYNNEI. J was trimmed by 2 bases and V by 8 bases; bases with no gene match: 6. This CDR3 has 14 amino acids. The chain's CDR3 is CASQGVRGNQPQHF. The CDR3 DNA is TGTGCCAGCCAGGGGGTTAGGGGCAATCAGCCCCAGCATTTT.

The chain uses TRBV30 and TRBJ1-1; no clear D. The V and J ends lost 2 bases and 0 bases respectively, with 7 bases between them. This CDR3 spans 13 amino acids. Germline assignment: CDR1 GTSNPN and CDR2 SVGIG (reference sequence). The CDR3 bases are TGTGCCTGGAGTCCGAACCTGAACACTGAAGCTTTCTTT. Translated: CAWSPNLNTEAFF.

The gene calls are TRBV29-1 and TRBJ2-3; 7 nucleotides align to TRBD1. Per the germline V gene, CDR1 is SQVTM and CDR2 is ANQGSEA. The CDR3 has 15 amino acids. With 6 bases clipped from V and 0 bases from J, the junction kept 9 bases outside the gene matches. Here the CDR3 reads CSVAKGAGSTDTQYF. CDR3 sequence (DNA): TGCAGCGTGGCGAAGGGGGCAGGTAGCACAGATACGCAGTATTTT.

This clone turned up a few times. The chain has TRBV7-8 and TRBJ1-2; D gene uncertain. CDR1 SGHVS and CDR2 FQNEAQ come from the germline V gene. The CDR3 extends over 15 amino acids. With 2 bases removed from V and 5 bases from J, the gap between germline ends came to 15 bases. The CDR3 sequence is CASSLRLAALYGYTF. The DNA for the CDR3 is TGTGCCAGCAGCTTACGTTTGGCAGCCTTATATGGCTACACCTTC.

This clone was detected only a few times. V and J are TRBV2 and TRBJ2-2; 9 bases line up with TRBD1. This CDR3 has 15 residues. The J segment lost 1 base and the V segment lost 6 bases, leaving 3 bases of the junction unmatched. Germline V gene lookup returns CDR1 SNHLY and CDR2 FYNNEI. For the CDR3, the DNA is TGTGCCAGCAGAGGGACAGGGAGGAACACCGGGGAGCTGTTTTTT. It translates to CASRGTGRNTGELFF.

The chain combines TRBV7-3 with TRBJ2-7, with D possibly being TRBD1 or TRBD2 (5 bases each). V was shortened by 5 bases and J by 4 bases, with 12 bases between the two germline ends. The length of the CDR3 is 13 residues. CDR1 is SGHTA and CDR2 is FQGTGA in the germline V gene. The CDR3 coding sequence is TGTGCCAGCAGCCCGGGACCCTTTTACGAGCAGTACTTC. It translates to CASSPGPFYEQYF.

The rearrangement uses TRBV21-1 and TRBJ1-6; the D call TRBD1 from the table was never checked on the DNA. TRBV21-1 is tagged as a pseudogene. The CDR3 is 14 amino acids. The CDR3 region is CASRKGTVYSPLHF. Written as DNA, the CDR3 is TGTGCCAGCAGAAAAGGGACAGTTTATTCACCCCTCCACTTT.

The chain has TRBV28 and TRBJ2-7; no reliable D call. Trimming removed 7 bases at V and 3 bases at J, with 10 bases between. The germline V gene encodes CDR1 MDHEN and CDR2 SYDVKM. The CDR3 contains 12 residues. In DNA form, the CDR3 reads TGTGCCAGCACCCTAGGGCGCTACGAGCAGTACTTC. Translated: CASTLGRYEQYF.

The chain recombines TRBV11-3 with TRBJ2-6; D is ambiguous. CDR1 and CDR2 (germline): SGHNT, YENEEA. The length of the CDR3 is 18 residues. Trimming shortened V by 5 bases and J by 5 bases, and 22 bases separated the two germline ends. The DNA of the CDR3 is TGTGCCAGCAGCCCTCGCTTATCTCGACAAAGTCGGGCCAACGTCCTGACTTTC. Residues: CASSPRLSRQSRANVLTF.

The V gene is TRBV9, the J gene TRBJ2-1; D is perhaps TRBD1 (6 bases). V lost 4 bases, J lost 0 bases, and 20 bases lay in between. This CDR3 spans 18 amino acids. CDR1 is SGDLS, CDR2 YYNGEE, per germline. The CDR3 nucleotides are TGTGCCAGCAGCTCTACAGGGTTTCCTAGCAGCTCCTACAATGAGCAGTTCTTC. Amino acid sequence: CASSSTGFPSSSYNEQFF.

The chain couples TRBV7-2 to TRBJ2-5; D might be TRBD2 (5 bases). Trimming shortened V by 0 bases and J by 5 bases, and 16 bases separated the two germline ends. The CDR3 is 16 residues long. Germline-derived CDR1 and CDR2 are SGHTA and FQGNSA. The CDR3 DNA is TGTGCCAGCAGCTTAGCGGCGGCCACAGCGGTGGAGACCCAGTACTTC. This translates into CASSLAAATAVETQYF.

Remarks on this clone: Other DNA sequences in the sample encode the same CDR3. The chain combines TRBV7-9 with TRBJ2-7; TRBD2 matches at 10 bases. Germline CDR1 SEHNR, CDR2 FQNEAQ (reference sequence). The J segment lost 0 bases and the V segment lost 1 base, leaving 3 bases of the junction unmatched. This CDR3 has 16 amino acids. For the CDR3, the DNA is TGTGCCAGCAGCTTAGGGGCTAGCGGGGGCTCCTACGAGCAGTACGTC. Translation: CASSLGASGGSYEQYV.